The 24 T cell receptor beta chains listed next were all sequenced from one sample in a study of cytomegalovirus exposure and HLA in healthy donors. The PCR made use of 60 Vbeta and 13 Jbeta primers. The method was immunoSEQ multiplex PCR; TCRdb's version includes in-frame clones alone and lacks a portion of them. The sample table sets out around 150,000 clones. Sequencing was carried out using PBMCs. These receptor sequences come from a woman in her sixties or seventies in good health and CMV-seronegative.

The chain has TRBV11-1 and TRBJ2-1; 7 bases map to TRBD1. Germline values: CDR1 SGHAT, CDR2 FQDESV (reference sequence). V trimming: 1 base; J trimming: 8 bases; junction bases outside the gene matches: 8. The CDR3 extends over 15 amino acids. For the CDR3, the DNA is TGTGCCAGCAGCTTAGAGGAGACAGGGCTCCATGAGCAGTTCTTC. Protein sequence: CASSLEETGLHEQFF.

The V and J genes are TRBV27 and TRBJ1-5; a possible D gene is TRBD1 (6 bases). Per germline, CDR1 MNHEY and CDR2 SMNVEV (reference sequence). The CDR3 totals 14 residues. The germline V and J ends were trimmed by 2 bases and 3 bases, with 8 bases remaining between them. The CDR3 region has the DNA TGTGCCAGCAGTTTAGCAGGGGCCAATCAGCCCCAGCATTTT. This translates into CASSLAGANQPQHF.

The chain has TRBV6-1 and TRBJ2-7; the D gene is possibly TRBD1 (5 bases). V was shortened by 4 bases and J by 3 bases, with 22 bases between the two germline ends. The CDR3 consists of 17 residues. The germline CDR1 and CDR2 sequences are MNHNS and SASEGT. The CDR3 sequence is CASSVTETELSHYEQYF. The CDR3 DNA sequence: TGTGCCAGCAGTGTAACGGAGACAGAACTATCTCACTACGAGCAGTACTTC.

V usage is TRBV6-1 and J usage is TRBJ2-3; a weak D match, TRBD1 (6 bases). Germline assignment: CDR1 MNHNS and CDR2 SASEGT. V was cut by 5 bases and J by 2 bases, with 11 bases left in between. This CDR3 is 14 amino acids long. CDR3: CASSRDRITDTQYF. CDR3 nucleotides: TGTGCCAGCAGTCGAGACAGGATCACAGATACGCAGTATTTT.

A note on this clone: Relative to the germline gene, one junction end is altered; a read error may explain this. This sequence joins TRBV5-6 and TRBJ2-7; D is perhaps TRBD2 (6 bases). The CDR3 covers 15 residues. Germline lookup yields CDR1 SGHDT and CDR2 YYEEEE. The CDR3 is CASSLGGGLSSQSSF. The DNA for the CDR3 is TGTGCCAGCAGCTTGGGGGGAGGATTGAGTTCCCAATCAAGCTTC.

The chain links TRBV7-9 to TRBJ2-7; 12 bases are a match to TRBD2. Looked up from germline, CDR1 is SEHNR and CDR2 is FQNEAQ (reference sequence). Unmatched junction bases numbered 6, after V lost 3 bases and J lost 0 bases. This CDR3 comprises 17 residues. Here the CDR3 DNA reads TGTGCCAGCAGCTTGCCTAGCGGGAGGGCCTACTCCTACGAGCAGTACTTC. The encoded protein is CASSLPSGRAYSYEQYF.

This chain uses TRBV19 with TRBJ1-1; 9 bases map to TRBD1. V was clipped by 5 bases and J by 4 bases; unmatched bases: 8. The CDR3 is 15 residues long. The V gene's germline CDR1 is LNHDA and CDR2 SQIVND (reference sequence). Here the CDR3 DNA reads TGTGCCAGTAGTGTTACAGGGGGCTTTGGCACTGAAGCTTTCTTT. Translated, it gives CASSVTGGFGTEAFF. The variable domain in full, completed from reference TRBV19 and TRBJ1-1, reads DGGITQSPKYLFRKEGQNVTLSCEQNLNHDAMYWYRQDPGQGLRLIYYSQIVNDFQKGDIAEGYSVSREKKESFPLTVTSAQKNPTAFYLCASSVTGGFGTEAFFGQGTRLTVV.

Notes on this clone: The same CDR3 is also encoded by other DNA sequences in this sample. The chain links TRBV7-3 to TRBJ1-1; D is uncertain. The V and J ends lost 5 bases and 2 bases respectively, with 12 bases between them. The CDR3 sequence is 14 residues long. Germline values: CDR1 SGHTA, CDR2 FQGTGA. The DNA of the CDR3 is TGTGCCAGCAGCCTATATCGAGTTAACACTGAAGCTTTCTTT. Translation: CASSLYRVNTEAFF.

Comments on this clone: Other DNA variants within this sample encode the same CDR3. V and J are TRBV7-9 and TRBJ1-1; TRBD1 aligns across 8 bases. CDR1 SEHNR and CDR2 FQNEAQ come from the germline V gene (reference sequence). This CDR3 comprises 14 residues. V trimming: 5 bases; J trimming: 1 base; junction bases outside the gene matches: 3. DNA for the CDR3: TGTGCCAGCAGCCTACAGGGGGGGAACACTGAAGCTTTCTTT. The encoded protein is CASSLQGGNTEAFF.

V usage is TRBV29-1 and J usage is TRBJ2-5, with D maybe TRBD2 (6 bases). CDR1 and CDR2 (germline): SQVTM, ANQGSEA. Trimming took 2 bases from V and 9 from J, leaving 19 bases between them. This CDR3 contains 14 residues. The DNA of the CDR3 is TGCAGCGTTGAATATCAGGGCCCCCCGGGGGCCCAGTACTTC. This encodes CSVEYQGPPGAQYF.

The chain couples TRBV10-1 to TRBJ1-1; D remains unclear. Trimming removed 0 bases at V and 1 base at J, with 18 bases between. This CDR3 contains 18 residues. Germline V CDR1 and CDR2: WNHNN, SYGVQD (reference sequence). This chain's CDR3 is CASSESLNTGIGNTEAFF. The DNA of the CDR3 is TGCGCCAGCAGTGAGTCCTTAAACACCGGGATTGGGAACACTGAAGCTTTCTTT.

The chain carries TRBV5-1 and TRBJ1-6, with 8 bases aligning to TRBD1. Germline lookup yields CDR1 SGHRS and CDR2 YFSETQ. Trimming at V came to 7 bases and at J to 6 bases, leaving 6 bases not matched to a gene. There are 14 residues in the CDR3. CDR3 nucleotides: TGCGCCAGCGGTGACAGGGGATTTAATTCACCCCTCCACTTT. Translated, it gives CASGDRGFNSPLHF.

J is TRBJ2-3 and V is TRBV29-1; no definite D call. The CDR3 extends over 12 amino acids. The germline V gene has CDR1 SQVTM and CDR2 ANQGSEA. Trimming stripped 6 bases from V and 2 bases from J, with 9 bases between. The CDR3 nucleotides are TGCAGCGTCATCCCATCCACAGATACGCAGTATTTT. Translation: CSVIPSTDTQYF.

CDR3 region: CASSSRPGNEKLFF. For the CDR3, the DNA is TGTGCCAGCAGTTCTAGGCCTGGTAATGAAAAACTGTTTTTT. The chain employs TRBV27 and TRBJ1-4; no clear D gene. The CDR3 contains 14 residues. Germline CDR1 MNHEY, CDR2 SMNVEV (reference sequence). Trimming left V 4 bases short and J 4 bases short, with 10 bases between.

This chain uses TRBV18 with TRBJ2-7, with no clear D. Germline CDR1 reads KGHSH; CDR2 reads LQKENI. The ends were cut back, 2 bases at V and 2 bases at J, with 13 bases in the middle. The CDR3 runs to 15 residues. CDR3 coding DNA: TGTGCCAGCTCACCAGACGCCGCCGGAGCCTACGAGCAGTACTTC. Amino acids: CASSPDAAGAYEQYF.

The V and J genes are TRBV7-9 and TRBJ2-1; 11 positions agree with TRBD2. CDR1 and CDR2 from the germline V gene are SEHNR and FQNEAQ (reference sequence). V lost 5 bases to trimming and J lost 6 bases; unmatched junction nucleotides: 6. CDR3 length: 15 amino acids. The CDR3 here is CASSPTSGGANEQFF. CDR3 coding DNA: TGTGCCAGCAGCCCTACTAGCGGGGGAGCCAATGAGCAGTTCTTC. The variable domain in full, with the rest retrieved from reference TRBV7-9 and TRBJ2-1, is DTGVSQNPRHKITKRGQNVTFRCDPISEHNRLYWYRQTLGQGPEFLTYFQNEAQLEKSRLLSDRFSAERPKGSFSTLEIQRTEQGDSAMYLCASSPTSGGANEQFFGPGTRLTVL.

The V and J genes are TRBV4-1 and TRBJ1-2; TRBD1 might be the D (5 bases). V lost 4 bases and J lost 4, with 34 bases in between. Germline V gene lookup returns CDR1 MGHRA and CDR2 YSYEKL. The CDR3 consists of 21 residues. The CDR3, as DNA: TGCGCCAGCAGCCTAAGTCAGTACAGGAAGACGATCTTGGGGAAGAGCTATGGCTACACCTTC. Protein sequence: CASSLSQYRKTILGKSYGYTF.

The chain employs TRBV5-1 and TRBJ1-1; D perhaps matches TRBD1 (6 bases). The V and J ends lost 4 bases and 3 bases respectively, with 13 bases between them. Germline V gives CDR1 SGHRS, CDR2 YFSETQ. The CDR3 runs to 14 residues. CDR3 sequence reads: CASSPGVTDTEAFF. In DNA, the CDR3 is TGCGCCAGCAGCCCAGGGGTTACGGACACTGAAGCTTTCTTT.

The CDR3 region is CASSPSGTGGLGTEAFF. CDR3 sequence (DNA): TGTGCCAGCAGCCCTAGTGGGACAGGGGGCTTAGGCACTGAAGCTTTCTTT. The V gene is TRBV11-3, the J gene TRBJ1-1, with 12 bases aligning to TRBD1. The CDR3 sequence is 17 residues long. Germline V CDR1 and CDR2: SGHNT, YENEEA. V shed 5 bases and J 4 bases; nucleotides not matched to a gene: 11.

The rearrangement links TRBV6-5 to TRBJ2-7, with 7 bases matching TRBD1. The CDR3 extends over 12 amino acids. Germline V gene data show CDR1 as MNHEY and CDR2 as SVGAGI. J was trimmed by 3 bases and V by 10 bases; bases with no gene match: 6. Here the CDR3 reads CATPDRHYEQYF. As DNA, the CDR3 is TGTGCCACACCGGACAGGCACTACGAGCAGTACTTC.

This chain links TRBV10-3 with TRBJ2-7; 9 bases map to TRBD2. Germline CDR1 is ENHRY and CDR2 is SYGVKD. The V segment lost 5 bases and the J segment 0 bases; nucleotides outside the gene matches: 2. The CDR3 is 14 residues long. The CDR3 spells CAISQLAGSYEQYF. The CDR3 region has the DNA TGTGCCATCAGTCAACTAGCGGGCTCCTACGAGCAGTACTTC.

The chain joins TRBV14 to TRBJ2-7; maybe TRBD1 (6 bases). CDR1 is SGHDN, CDR2 FVKESK, per germline. V lost 5 bases and J lost 3, with 14 bases in between. The CDR3 runs 14 residues. CDR3 protein: CASSKWTEDYEQYF. CDR3 coding DNA: TGTGCCAGCAGCAAATGGACAGAGGACTACGAGCAGTACTTC.

The chain has TRBV19 and TRBJ2-7; TRBD2 might be the D (6 bases). CDR1 is LNHDA, CDR2 SQIVND, per germline (reference sequence). V gave up 1 base and J gave up 3 bases, with 10 bases separating them. The length of the CDR3 is 14 residues. This CDR3 is CASSIVRGGYEQYF. Written as DNA, the CDR3 is TGTGCCAGTAGTATAGTGCGGGGAGGCTACGAGCAGTACTTC.

In regard to this clone: Within the sample, other DNA sequences also encode this same CDR3. The chain joins TRBV29-1 to TRBJ2-5; 7 bases agree with TRBD1. Germline loops: CDR1 SQVTM, CDR2 ANQGSEA. Trimming took 4 bases from V and 2 from J; bases not matched to a gene: 1. The CDR3 consists of 12 residues. The DNA for the CDR3 is TGCAGCGTTGCAGGGGGACAAGAGACCCAGTACTTC. It specifies CSVAGGQETQYF.